The 23 T cell receptor beta chains presented below share a single source sample, sequenced in a study of blood T cell repertoires in COVID-19. Only in-frame clones appear in the TCRdb table, and some are missing; sequencing was by immunoSEQ multiplex PCR. The sample contains 50,000 to 65,000 clones, around 83% of which appear only once. The sequenced sample consisted of peripheral blood. All receptors derive from a human donor in a cohort sampled during active COVID-19.

This clone was counted only a few times. The chain uses TRBV4-1 and TRBJ1-1; D not resolved. V lost 1 base and J lost 8, with 11 bases in between. CDR1 MGHRA and CDR2 YSYEKL come from the germline V gene. This CDR3 has 13 residues. CDR3 residues: CASSQGMRSEAFF. CDR3 DNA: TGCGCCAGCAGCCAAGGTATGCGTAGCGAAGCTTTCTTT.

This sequence joins TRBV29-1 and TRBJ2-3; D gene uncertain. Trimming removed 6 bases from V and 9 bases from J, with 19 bases in between. This CDR3 contains 13 residues. The germline gives CDR1 SQVTM, CDR2 ANQGSEA. Here the CDR3 DNA reads TGCAGCGTGGATCGAGGTGGAGAGCTAACGCAGTATTTT. Translating gives CSVDRGGELTQYF.

The rearrangement joins TRBV15 to TRBJ2-3, with TRBD1 as a possible D gene (5 bases). Germline CDR1 and CDR2: LNHNV and YYDKDF (reference sequence). Trimming took off 2 bases at V and 4 bases at J, with 19 bases between the two ends. The CDR3 sequence is 17 residues long. CDR3 nucleotides: TGTGCCACCAGCAGATCGCGACACCTCCAGGGTGCAGATACGCAGTATTTT. Translated, it gives CATSRSRHLQGADTQYF.

This chain links TRBV12-3 or TRBV12-4 with TRBJ2-7; 8 bases align to TRBD2. The CDR3 has 13 residues. The V and J ends lost 7 bases and 6 bases, in that order; junction bases with no gene match: 8. The DNA for the CDR3 is TGTGCCAGCAACCCCGGGGGGGGGCGCGAGCAGTACTTC. Its translation is CASNPGGGREQYF.

The count of this clone is one. The chain employs TRBV15 and TRBJ1-1; D might be TRBD1 (6 bases). The CDR3 is 14 residues long. The germline CDR1 and CDR2 sequences are LNHNV and YYDKDF (reference sequence). Trimming took off 0 bases at V and 4 bases at J, with 9 bases between the two ends. CDR3: CATSRDPGVTEAFF. DNA for the CDR3: TGTGCCACCAGCAGAGATCCAGGGGTCACTGAAGCTTTCTTT.

A few counts support this clone. The chain recombines TRBV29-1 with TRBJ1-2; 8 bases are a match to TRBD1. V shed 6 bases, J shed 7 bases, and the junction held 10 bases outside the gene matches. The CDR3 runs to 13 residues. CDR1 and CDR2 from the germline V gene are SQVTM and ANQGSEA. The CDR3 sequence is CSVVGQGSGGYTF. Here the CDR3 DNA reads TGCAGCGTGGTTGGACAGGGCTCGGGTGGCTACACCTTC.

This chain connects TRBV5-1 to TRBJ2-1; D gene ambiguous. Trimming left V 1 base short and J 6 bases short, with 5 bases between. Germline loops: CDR1 SGHRS, CDR2 YFSETQ. CDR3 length: 12 amino acids. In DNA, the CDR3 is TGCGCCAGCAGCTTGAGCACCAATGAGCAGTTCTTC. Translation: CASSLSTNEQFF.

The chain combines TRBV5-4 with TRBJ2-1, with 10 nucleotides matching TRBD2. Germline CDR1 reads SGHNT; CDR2 reads YYREEE (reference sequence). Germline trimming cut 6 bases from V and 4 bases from J; bases unmatched to any gene: 13. This CDR3 comprises 17 residues. CDR3 residues: CASTAKRASGGYNEQFF. The CDR3 bases are TGTGCCAGCACCGCCAAACGGGCTAGCGGGGGATACAATGAGCAGTTCTTC. Full variable domain (missing parts from reference TRBV5-4 and TRBJ2-1): ETGVTQSPTHLIKTRGQQVTLRCSSQSGHNTVSWYQQALGQGPQFIFQYYREEENGRGNFPPRFSGLQFPNYSSELNVNALELDDSALYLCASTAKRASGGYNEQFFGPGTRLTVL.

The chain links TRBV5-1 to TRBJ2-1; 7 bases line up with TRBD1. Trimming removed 2 bases from V and 3 bases from J; junction bases left unmatched: 8. Germline V gene lookup returns CDR1 SGHRS and CDR2 YFSETQ. The CDR3 has 16 amino acids. CDR3 sequence (DNA): TGCGCCAGCAGCTTAGAGACAGGGTCATTCTACAATGAGCAGTTCTTC. This codes for CASSLETGSFYNEQFF.

J is TRBJ2-3 and V is TRBV5-8, with 7 bases identical to TRBD2. The germline CDR1 and CDR2 sequences are SGHTS and YDEGEE. V lost 4 bases, J lost 0 bases, and 5 bases stayed unmatched. CDR3 length: 15 amino acids. The chain's CDR3 is CASSRRGFSTDTQYF. DNA for the CDR3: TGTGCCAGCAGCAGGCGGGGGTTCAGCACAGATACGCAGTATTTT. Using reference TRBV5-8 and TRBJ2-3 for the parts outside the CDR3, the full variable domain is EAGVTQSPTHLIKTRGQQATLRCSPISGHTSVYWYQQALGLGLQFLLWYDEGEERNRGNFPPRFSGRQFPNYSSELNVNALELEDSALYLCASSRRGFSTDTQYFGPGTRLTVL.

J is TRBJ1-1 and V is TRBV20-1; D gene unclear. Per germline, CDR1 DFQATT and CDR2 SNEGSKA (reference sequence). CDR3 size: 12 residues. Trimming shortened V by 3 bases and J by 5 bases, and 10 bases separated the two germline ends. The DNA of the CDR3 is TGCAGTGCTAGTAACTTCGGGACTGAAGCTTTCTTT. Translated, it gives CSASNFGTEAFF.

The chain carries TRBV9 and TRBJ2-2; 10 bases line up with TRBD2. Germline V CDR1 and CDR2: SGDLS, YYNGEE. This CDR3 spans 16 amino acids. The J segment lost 2 bases and the V segment lost 4 bases, leaving 5 bases of the junction unmatched. The CDR3 DNA reads TGTGCCAGCAGCTCTCGGACTAGCGGAAACACCGGGGAGCTGTTTTTT. It codes for CASSSRTSGNTGELFF. The complete variable domain, with remaining parts taken from reference TRBV9 and TRBJ2-2, reads DSGVTQTPKHLITATGQRVTLRCSPRSGDLSVYWYQQSLDQGLQFLIQYYNGEERAKGNILERFSAQQFPDLHSELNLSSLELGDSALYFCASSSRTSGNTGELFFGEGSRLTVL.

This chain connects TRBV4-1 to TRBJ1-5; D ambiguous. The CDR3 extends over 16 amino acids. The V gene's germline CDR1 is MGHRA and CDR2 YSYEKL. The V end was cut by 2 bases, the J end by 0 bases, with 11 bases between. CDR3: CASSQSFGYSNQPQHF. Here the CDR3 DNA reads TGCGCCAGCAGCCAATCGTTCGGGTATAGCAATCAGCCCCAGCATTTT.

This chain uses TRBV10-3 with TRBJ2-7; D may be TRBD2 (7 bases). V dropped 2 bases and J dropped 5 bases, with 19 bases sitting between them. This CDR3 has 16 amino acids. Germline assignment: CDR1 ENHRY and CDR2 SYGVKD. The CDR3 loop is CAISEAGALILHEQYF. CDR3 coding DNA: TGTGCCATCAGTGAGGCGGGGGCGCTTATCCTCCACGAGCAGTACTTC.

The chain carries TRBV5-4 and TRBJ1-5, with 7 bases identical to TRBD1. The germline V gene has CDR1 SGHNT and CDR2 YYREEE (reference sequence). The CDR3 runs to 14 residues. With V trimmed by 4 bases and J by 3 bases, 4 bases remained unmatched. CDR3 nucleotides: TGTGCCAGCAGCAATGACAGGGACAATCAGCCCCAGCATTTT. Residues: CASSNDRDNQPQHF.

The genes are TRBV15 and TRBJ2-3, with 11 positions matching TRBD2. The CDR3 spans 17 residues. CDR1 and CDR2 (germline): LNHNV, YYDKDF (reference sequence). The V and J ends lost 2 bases and 2 bases, in that order; junction bases with no gene match: 6. For the CDR3, the DNA is TGTGCCACCAGCAGATCTCCGGGACTAGCGGACACAGATACGCAGTATTTT. Translated, it gives CATSRSPGLADTDTQYF.

This sequence joins TRBV7-2 and TRBJ2-5; weak D call: TRBD2 (6 bases). This CDR3 is 15 amino acids long. Trimming stripped 2 bases from V and 1 base from J, with 11 bases between. Germline CDR1 reads SGHTA; CDR2 reads FQGNSA. The CDR3 bases are TGTGCCAGCAGCTTAAACGTCGGGGGCCAAGAGACCCAGTACTTC. It specifies CASSLNVGGQETQYF.

The chain recombines TRBV7-3 with TRBJ2-3; D remains ambiguous. The CDR3 contains 13 residues. V dropped 5 bases and J dropped 5 bases, with 11 bases sitting between them. Germline CDR1 is SGHTA and CDR2 is FQGTGA. CDR3 nucleotide sequence: TGTGCCAGCAGCGGCCAGTCGGGAGATACGCAGTATTTT. Translated: CASSGQSGDTQYF.

This clone turned up a few times. This sequence joins TRBV27 and TRBJ2-3, with 7 bases matching TRBD2. This CDR3 is built from 13 residues. Trimming at V came to 3 bases and at J to 3 bases, leaving 0 bases not matched to a gene. Germline V gene data show CDR1 as MNHEY and CDR2 as SMNVEV (reference sequence). In DNA, the CDR3 is TGTGCCAGCAGTTTGGGGGGGACAGATACGCAGTATTTT. It yields the protein CASSLGGTDTQYF.

The rearrangement joins TRBV5-4 to TRBJ2-2; possibly TRBD1 for D (6 bases). The CDR3 runs 14 residues. Germline loops: CDR1 SGHNT, CDR2 YYREEE (reference sequence). V was cut by 4 bases and J by 6 bases, with 13 bases left in between. The CDR3 sequence is CASSRDTQAGELFF. The CDR3 nucleotides read TGTGCCAGCAGCCGGGACACCCAGGCCGGGGAGCTGTTTTTT.

This clone was detected once. The sample has other DNA sequences that encode this CDR3 too. This chain connects TRBV12-3 or TRBV12-4 to TRBJ1-1; possibly TRBD1 for D (5 bases). The V gene lost 3 bases and the J gene lost 1 base, with 6 bases spanning the gap. There are 13 residues in the CDR3. CDR3 residues: CASSLGGNTEAFF. The DNA for the CDR3 is TGTGCCAGCAGTTTGGGGGGGAACACTGAAGCTTTCTTT.

The CDR3 protein is CASTQNTGELFF. The CDR3 DNA reads as TGCGCCAGCACCCAGAACACCGGGGAGCTGTTTTTT. The J gene is TRBJ2-2, the V gene TRBV10-2; D unclear. V gave up 7 bases and J gave up 1 base, with 4 bases separating them. The CDR3 has 12 amino acids. Germline assignment: CDR1 WSHSY and CDR2 SAAADI.

Worth noting for this clone: This sample includes further DNA sequences coding for the same CDR3. The chain joins TRBV18 to TRBJ2-1; possible D gene TRBD1, 5 bases. The germline V and J ends were trimmed by 6 bases and 4 bases, with 13 bases remaining between them. Germline assignment: CDR1 KGHSH and CDR2 LQKENI. CDR3 size: 14 residues. CDR3 amino acids: CASSRTQTYNEQFF. CDR3 coding DNA: TGTGCCAGCTCCCGGACACAAACTTACAATGAGCAGTTCTTC.